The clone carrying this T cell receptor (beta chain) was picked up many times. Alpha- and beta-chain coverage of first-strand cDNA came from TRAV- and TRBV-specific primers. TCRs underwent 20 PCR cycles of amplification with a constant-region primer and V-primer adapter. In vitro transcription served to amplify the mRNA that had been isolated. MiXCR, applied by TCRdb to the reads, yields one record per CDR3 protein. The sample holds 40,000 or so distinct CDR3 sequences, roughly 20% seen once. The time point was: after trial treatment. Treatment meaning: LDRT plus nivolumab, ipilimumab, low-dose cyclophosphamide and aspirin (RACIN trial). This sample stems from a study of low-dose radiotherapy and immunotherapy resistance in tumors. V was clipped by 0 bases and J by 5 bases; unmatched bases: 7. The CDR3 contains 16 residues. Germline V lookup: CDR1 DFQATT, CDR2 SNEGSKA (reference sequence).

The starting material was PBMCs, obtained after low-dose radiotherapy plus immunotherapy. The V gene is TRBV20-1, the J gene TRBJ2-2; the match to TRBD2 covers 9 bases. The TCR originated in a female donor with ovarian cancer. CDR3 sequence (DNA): TGCAGTGCTAGAGATCCAGCGGGAGGCGAAACCGGGGAGCTGTTTTTT. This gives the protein CSARDPAGGETGELFF.